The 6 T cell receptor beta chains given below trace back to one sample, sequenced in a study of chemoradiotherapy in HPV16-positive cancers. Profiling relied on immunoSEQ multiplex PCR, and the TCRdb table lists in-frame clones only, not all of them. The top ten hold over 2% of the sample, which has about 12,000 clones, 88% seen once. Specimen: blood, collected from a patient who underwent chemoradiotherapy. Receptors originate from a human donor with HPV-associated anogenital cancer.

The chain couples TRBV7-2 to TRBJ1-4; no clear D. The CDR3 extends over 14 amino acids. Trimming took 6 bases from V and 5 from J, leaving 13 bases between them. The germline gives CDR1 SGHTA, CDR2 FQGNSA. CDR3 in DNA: TGTGCCAGCAGTTTGTCGGCCCCGAATGAAAAACTGTTTTTT. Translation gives CASSLSAPNEKLFF.

CDR3 loop: CASSLQWVANEQFF. The CDR3 nucleotides are TGTGCCAGCAGTCTCCAGTGGGTAGCGAATGAGCAGTTCTTC. The chain employs TRBV7-9 and TRBJ2-1; tentative D call: TRBD2 (5 bases). Germline assignment: CDR1 SEHNR and CDR2 FQNEAQ (reference sequence). The CDR3 consists of 14 residues. Trimming took 6 bases from V and 7 from J, leaving 16 bases between them.

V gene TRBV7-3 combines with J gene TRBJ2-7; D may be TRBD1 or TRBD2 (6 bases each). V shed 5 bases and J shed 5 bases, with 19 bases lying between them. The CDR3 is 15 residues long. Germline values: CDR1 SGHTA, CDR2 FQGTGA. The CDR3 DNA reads TGTGCCAGCAGCCTGACCGTCGGGGGCCTTCACGAGCAGTACTTC. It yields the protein CASSLTVGGLHEQYF.

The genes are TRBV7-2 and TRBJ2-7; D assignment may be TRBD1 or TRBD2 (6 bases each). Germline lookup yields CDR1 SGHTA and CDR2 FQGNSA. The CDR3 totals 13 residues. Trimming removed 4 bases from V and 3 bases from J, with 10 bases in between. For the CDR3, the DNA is TGTGCCAGCAGCTCTGGGGGGCTCTACGAGCAGTACTTC. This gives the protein CASSSGGLYEQYF. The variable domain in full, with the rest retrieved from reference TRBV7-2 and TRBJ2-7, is GAGVSQSPSNKVTEKGKDVELRCDPISGHTALYWYRQSLGQGLEFLIYFQGNSAPDKSGLPSDRFSAERTGGSVSTLTIQRTQQEDSAVYLCASSSGGLYEQYFGPGTRLTVT.

The CDR3 DNA is TGCGCCAGCAGGAAGGGACCGGGACAGTATCCGAACACTGAAGCTTTCTTT. Its translation is CASRKGPGQYPNTEAFF. V and J are TRBV4-1 and TRBJ1-1, with 7 bases matching TRBD1. Germline CDR1 MGHRA, CDR2 YSYEKL. The trim removed 6 bases at V and 1 base at J, leaving 14 bases unmatched. The CDR3 has 17 amino acids.

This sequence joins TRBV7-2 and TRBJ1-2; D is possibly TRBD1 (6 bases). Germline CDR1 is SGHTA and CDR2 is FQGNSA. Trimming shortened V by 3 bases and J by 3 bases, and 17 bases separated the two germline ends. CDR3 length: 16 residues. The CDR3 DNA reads TGTGCCAGCAGCTTCTCCAGGGGTCCCCCCCACTATGGCTACACCTTC. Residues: CASSFSRGPPHYGYTF.